This T cell receptor (beta chain) was identified during a study of beta chain features in type 1 diabetes. In the case of this clone: Its antigen remains unknown.

General study results and limits: Moderate yet significant TCRB CDR3 shortening was seen in Type 1 diabetes patients in all four CD4+ subsets. Across patients, naive, central memory and Treg TCRB repertoires exhibited apparently greater similarity than was observed across healthy donors. VDJ junctions in type 1 diabetes patients carried more deletions and fewer insertions.

Expressed TCRB transcripts were sequenced after all isolated RNA was converted to cDNA. Profiling relied on immunoSEQ multiplex PCR, and the TCRdb table lists in-frame clones only, not all of them. The sample includes under 900,000 clones, roughly 15% of them seen just once. One heparinised blood draw averaging roughly 120 mL was given by each donor. The clonotype originates from a woman between 18 and 29 years old in good health. Sequencing was done on a sample of naive CD4+ T cells from blood.

CDR3 nucleotide sequence: TGTGCCAGCAGCTTCAGGACTAGCGGGACAACAGATACGCAGTATTTT. As protein: CASSFRTSGTTDTQYF. The chain has TRBV7-2 and TRBJ2-3, with 12 positions matching TRBD2. The V and J ends lost 3 bases and 3 bases, in that order; junction bases with no gene match: 4. The CDR3 loop spans 16 amino acids. Looked up from germline, CDR1 is SGHTA and CDR2 is FQGNSA. Variable domain in full (rest from reference TRBV7-2 and TRBJ2-3): GAGVSQSPSNKVTEKGKDVELRCDPISGHTALYWYRQSLGQGLEFLIYFQGNSAPDKSGLPSDRFSAERTGGSVSTLTIQRTQQEDSAVYLCASSFRTSGTTDTQYFGPGTRLTVL.